The 17 T cell receptor beta chains reported below all come from one sample, sequenced in a study of blood T cell repertoires in COVID-19. Using immunoSEQ multiplex PCR, the repertoire was profiled, and TCRdb retains in-frame clones only, with some absent. The data hold about 150,000 clones, with approximately 89% observed a single time. What was sequenced was peripheral blood. The receptors were gathered from a human donor in a cohort sampled during active COVID-19.

The chain combines TRBV9 with TRBJ1-3; D unresolved. Germline V gene data show CDR1 as SGDLS and CDR2 as YYNGEE. V was pared by 4 bases and J by 0 bases, with 11 bases between. The CDR3 sequence is 15 residues long. The CDR3: CASSKRTGSGNTIYF. CDR3 nucleotide sequence: TGTGCCAGCAGCAAACGGACTGGCTCTGGAAACACCATATATTTT. The full variable domain, its missing parts supplied by reference TRBV9 and TRBJ1-3, is DSGVTQTPKHLITATGQRVTLRCSPRSGDLSVYWYQQSLDQGLQFLIQYYNGEERAKGNILERFSAQQFPDLHSELNLSSLELGDSALYFCASSKRTGSGNTIYFGEGSWLTVV.

The CDR3 protein is CASSIGQGRSSYNSPLHF. CDR3 DNA: TGTGCCAGTAGTATAGGGCAGGGCCGGAGCTCCTATAATTCACCCCTCCACTTT. The chain carries TRBV19 and TRBJ1-6; a possible D gene is TRBD1 (5 bases). V lost 1 base to trimming and J lost 0 bases, with 13 bases between them. This CDR3 has 18 amino acids. Germline V gene lookup returns CDR1 LNHDA and CDR2 SQIVND (reference sequence).

The chain combines TRBV5-1 with TRBJ2-2; 7 bases agree with TRBD1. J was trimmed by 6 bases and V by 4 bases; bases with no gene match: 6. CDR3 size: 14 residues. Germline CDR1 reads SGHRS; CDR2 reads YFSETQ. In nucleotides, the CDR3 is TGCGCCAGCAGCCCCGACAGGGTTCCCGGGGAGCTGTTTTTT. Its translation: CASSPDRVPGELFF.

The rearrangement uses TRBV12-3 or TRBV12-4 and TRBJ1-2; D call uncertain. This CDR3 comprises 13 residues. Trimming removed 2 bases from V and 2 bases from J, with 6 bases in between. CDR3 in amino acids: CASSLRENYGYTF. In DNA, the CDR3 is TGTGCCAGCAGTTTACGGGAGAACTATGGCTACACCTTC.

The chain couples TRBV6-6 to TRBJ2-2; D is unclear. Per the germline V gene, CDR1 is MNHNY and CDR2 is SVGAGI (reference sequence). The CDR3 consists of 15 residues. The V end was cut by 2 bases, the J end by 4 bases, with 11 bases between. DNA for the CDR3: TGTGCCAGCAGTTACCCCTCGACAATCACCGGGGAGCTGTTTTTT. Protein product: CASSYPSTITGELFF.

This chain links TRBV4-2 with TRBJ2-5; D perhaps matches TRBD2 (5 bases). The CDR3 covers 14 residues. Per germline, CDR1 LGHNA and CDR2 YNFKEQ. The V and J ends lost 3 bases and 3 bases respectively, with 11 bases between them. The CDR3 region has the DNA TGTGCCAGCAGCCAGTGGACGGGGAAAGAGACCCAGTACTTC. As protein: CASSQWTGKETQYF.

The chain carries TRBV19 and TRBJ2-1; 7 bases are shared with TRBD2. The length of the CDR3 is 16 residues. Germline trimming cut 6 bases from V and 0 bases from J; bases unmatched to any gene: 8. Germline V gives CDR1 LNHDA, CDR2 SQIVND (reference sequence). The chain's CDR3 is CASSTTSRGSYNEQFF. The CDR3 region has the DNA TGTGCCAGTAGCACGACTAGCAGAGGCTCCTACAATGAGCAGTTCTTC.

The gene calls are TRBV11-3 and TRBJ2-1; no reliable D call. V lost 3 bases and J lost 7, with 16 bases in between. The CDR3 length is 15 residues. The germline gives CDR1 SGHNT, CDR2 YENEEA. The CDR3 loop is CASSFTSNSLNEQFF. DNA of the CDR3: TGTGCCAGCAGCTTTACCTCGAACAGTCTTAATGAGCAGTTCTTC.

The rearrangement joins TRBV5-1 to TRBJ1-3; unclear D gene. CDR1 SGHRS and CDR2 YFSETQ come from the germline V gene. Trimming cost V 0 bases and J 3 bases, with 13 bases left between them. This CDR3 is built from 16 residues. The CDR3: CASSLDSKSVGNTIYF. For the CDR3, the DNA is TGCGCCAGCAGCTTGGATTCGAAGAGCGTTGGAAACACCATATATTTT. The variable domain in full, completed from reference TRBV5-1 and TRBJ1-3, reads KAGVTQTPRYLIKTRGQQVTLSCSPISGHRSVSWYQQTPGQGLQFLFEYFSETQRNKGNFPGRFSGRQFSNSRSEMNVSTLELGDSALYLCASSLDSKSVGNTIYFGEGSWLTVV.

The chain employs TRBV7-9 and TRBJ2-2, with 7 bases fitting TRBD1. The V gene's germline CDR1 is SEHNR and CDR2 FQNEAQ (reference sequence). CDR3 length equals 16 residues. V shed 5 bases and J 9 bases; nucleotides not matched to a gene: 15. For the CDR3, the DNA is TGTGCCAGCAGCCGACCTACGCCGACAGGGCACCGGGAGCTGTTTTTT. Translated, it gives CASSRPTPTGHRELFF.

J is TRBJ1-4 and V is TRBV30, with D maybe TRBD1 (6 bases). V was pared by 7 bases and J by 8 bases, with 14 bases between. The germline V gene has CDR1 GTSNPN and CDR2 SVGIG (reference sequence). The CDR3 loop spans 12 amino acids. CDR3 residues: CAYRAVREKLFF. The CDR3 DNA follows: TGTGCCTACAGGGCGGTTAGGGAAAAACTGTTTTTT.

The rearrangement joins TRBV7-9 to TRBJ2-3, with 12 bases aligning to TRBD2. Germline CDR1 and CDR2: SEHNR and FQNEAQ (reference sequence). The ends lost 3 bases at V and 2 bases at J; junction bases unmatched: 3. This CDR3 contains 16 residues. The CDR3 DNA is TGTGCCAGCAGCTTCAGACTAGCGGGGGCCACAGATACGCAGTATTTT. The encoded protein is CASSFRLAGATDTQYF. Full variable domain (rest looked up from reference TRBV7-9 and TRBJ2-3): DTGVSQNPRHKITKRGQNVTFRCDPISEHNRLYWYRQTLGQGPEFLTYFQNEAQLEKSRLLSDRFSAERPKGSFSTLEIQRTEQGDSAMYLCASSFRLAGATDTQYFGPGTRLTVL.

The chain links TRBV18 to TRBJ1-1; no clear D. Germline-derived CDR1 and CDR2 are KGHSH and LQKENI. The CDR3 is 11 residues long. V lost 3 bases and J 4 bases, leaving 3 bases between the germline ends. The CDR3 is CASSPSTEAFF. The CDR3 DNA reads as TGTGCCAGCTCACCCTCCACTGAAGCTTTCTTT. Based on the CDR3 plus reference TRBV18 and TRBJ1-1, the full variable domain is NAGVMQNPRHLVRRRGQEARLRCSPMKGHSHVYWYRQLPEEGLKFMVYLQKENIIDESGMPKERFSAEFPKEGPSILRIQQVVRGDSAAYFCASSPSTEAFFGQGTRLTVV.

This chain joins TRBV18 and TRBJ2-3, with a possible D match to TRBD2 (5 bases). Germline V gene lookup returns CDR1 KGHSH and CDR2 LQKENI. The V end was cut by 0 bases, the J end by 4 bases, with 17 bases between. The CDR3 contains 17 residues. The CDR3 region is CASSPPPGSTTADTQYF. CDR3 bases: TGTGCCAGCTCACCACCCCCGGGATCTACCACGGCAGATACGCAGTATTTT. Supplemented by reference TRBV18 and TRBJ2-3, the full variable domain reads NAGVMQNPRHLVRRRGQEARLRCSPMKGHSHVYWYRQLPEEGLKFMVYLQKENIIDESGMPKERFSAEFPKEGPSILRIQQVVRGDSAAYFCASSPPPGSTTADTQYFGPGTRLTVL.

This clone was counted only a few times. V usage is TRBV7-2 and J usage is TRBJ2-3; the match to TRBD2 covers 12 bases. V trimming: 5 bases; J trimming: 1 base; junction bases outside the gene matches: 10. This CDR3 contains 18 residues. CDR1 and CDR2 from the germline V gene are SGHTA and FQGNSA. CDR3 DNA sequence: TGTGCCAGCAGCCAAAGACTAGCGGGGGAATTGGGCACAGATACGCAGTATTTT. Residues: CASSQRLAGELGTDTQYF.

J is TRBJ2-2 and V is TRBV7-7; TRBD1 is a possible D gene (6 bases). The germline V and J ends were trimmed by 4 bases and 2 bases, with 14 bases remaining between them. Looked up from germline, CDR1 is SSHAT and CDR2 is FNYEAQ (reference sequence). CDR3 length: 16 residues. The CDR3: CASSSGQSPNTGELFF. CDR3 nucleotide sequence: TGTGCCAGCAGCTCTGGACAGAGCCCTAACACCGGGGAGCTGTTTTTT.

This CDR3 is CASSPGHLSGYTF. CDR3 sequence (DNA): TGTGCCAGCAGTCCAGGACACCTCTCTGGCTACACCTTC. The rearrangement joins TRBV6-5 to TRBJ1-2, with a possible D match to TRBD1 (5 bases). The CDR3 runs 13 residues. Trimming cost V 5 bases and J 7 bases, with 14 bases left between them. Germline CDR1 reads MNHEY; CDR2 reads SVGAGI.